Listed below are T cell receptor beta chains from one sample, sequenced in a study of shared clonotypes between healthy human individuals. Profiling relied on immunoSEQ multiplex PCR, and the TCRdb table lists in-frame clones only, not all of them. This sample has hundreds of thousands of clones, with around 72% found just once. The sequenced material came from memory CD4+ T cells sorted from blood. These receptors were collected from a woman aged 25 to 39 in good health. CDR3s include the opening cysteine and the closing phenylalanine or tryptophan. Fields, in order: D gene, V gene, clone size, J gene, CDR3 DNA, CDR3 protein. A D gene is named only where the DNA matches it firmly. Clone size appears in some rows only: once, few, many, or a class for an expanded clone.

D: TRBD2; V: TRBV28; size: few; J: TRBJ2-1; DNA: TGTGCCAGCCTCTCTGCGGGAGCCAATTCCGGGCAGTTCTTC; CDR3: CASLSAGANSGQFF
D: TRBD1; V: TRBV7-9; size: once; J: TRBJ1-1; DNA: TGTGCCAGCAGCCCCGGACAGGGGGCCGCTGAAGCTTTCTTT; CDR3: CASSPGQGAAEAFF
D: NA; V: TRBV29-1; size: NA; J: TRBJ1-3; DNA: TGCAGCGTTGAGACTCTAGCTGGAAACACCATATATTTT; CDR3: CSVETLAGNTIYF
D: TRBD1; V: TRBV5-6; size: NA; J: TRBJ1-2; DNA: TGTGCCAGCAGCTCGCGACAGGGTATGGGCTATGGCTACACCTTC; CDR3: CASSSRQGMGYGYTF
D: TRBD1; V: TRBV10-1; size: NA; J: TRBJ2-7; DNA: TGCGCCAGCATAGCCGGGACAGGCCCGTACGAGCAGTACTTC; CDR3: CASIAGTGPYEQYF
D: NA; V: TRBV6-5; size: many; J: TRBJ1-5; DNA: TGTGCCAGCAGGAAGAGGCAGCCCCAGCATTTT; CDR3: CASRKRQPQHF
D: NA; V: TRBV7-8; size: few; J: TRBJ2-7; DNA: TGTGCCAGCAGTAAACGGGACTACGAGCAGTACTTC; CDR3: CASSKRDYEQYF
D: TRBD1; V: TRBV27; size: few; J: TRBJ1-2; DNA: TGTGCCAGCAGATGGACAGGAACACAAGCTAACTATGGCTACACCTTC; CDR3: CASRWTGTQANYGYTF
D: TRBD2; V: TRBV2; size: NA; J: TRBJ2-5; DNA: TGTGCCAGCAGTGAAGCGACTAGCGGGAGTCCCCAGTACTTC; CDR3: CASSEATSGSPQYF
D: NA; V: TRBV7-9; size: few; J: TRBJ2-2; DNA: TGTGCCAGCAGTTTAGACACCGGGACGAACACCGGGGAGCTGTTTTTT; CDR3: CASSLDTGTNTGELFF
D: NA; V: TRBV6-7; size: NA; J: TRBJ1-5; DNA: TGTGCCAGCAGTTACTCGATAGCCTGGCGGCCGGACAATCAGCCCCAGCATTTT; CDR3: CASSYSIAWRPDNQPQHF
D: NA; V: TRBV5-4; size: few; J: TRBJ1-4; DNA: TGTGCCAGCAGCTTCGGAGGGCAACTCGGGAATGAAAAACTGTTTTTT; CDR3: CASSFGGQLGNEKLFF
D: NA; V: TRBV28; size: few; J: TRBJ1-5; DNA: TGTGCCATCGGGGGGCACACGGTCAATCAGCCCCAGCATTTT; CDR3: CAIGGHTVNQPQHF
D: NA; V: TRBV2; size: NA; J: TRBJ2-7; DNA: TGTGCCAGCAGTGAACAGGGTGGCTGGTACGAGCAGTACTTC; CDR3: CASSEQGGWYEQYF
D: NA; V: TRBV5-4; size: NA; J: TRBJ2-1; DNA: TGTGCCAGCAGCTTGACCTCTGGGCGAAAGGCCTACAATGAGCAGTTCTTC; CDR3: CASSLTSGRKAYNEQFF
D: NA; V: TRBV6-5; size: NA; J: TRBJ2-1; DNA: TGTGCCAGCACCAAAATTAGCGGAGGGGAGAATGAGCAGTTCTTC; CDR3: CASTKISGGENEQFF
D: TRBD2; V: TRBV11-2; size: once; J: TRBJ2-3; DNA: TGTGCCAGCACCAAGAAGAATAGCGGGAGCACAGATACGCAGTATTTT; CDR3: CASTKKNSGSTDTQYF
D: TRBD1; V: TRBV19; size: NA; J: TRBJ1-5; DNA: TGTGCCAGTCGACGAGGGGGACAGTACAATCAGCCCCAGCATTTT; CDR3: CASRRGGQYNQPQHF
D: NA; V: TRBV11-2; size: NA; J: TRBJ2-5; DNA: TGTGCCAGCAGCTTAGCAGGGGTCGAGACCCAGTACTTC; CDR3: CASSLAGVETQYF
D: TRBD1; V: TRBV28; size: NA; J: TRBJ2-3; DNA: TGTGCCAGCAGTGGAGGAGGACAGGGAGGAGGTACGCAGTATTTT; CDR3: CASSGGGQGGGTQYF
D: NA; V: TRBV28; size: few; J: TRBJ1-3; DNA: TGTGCCAGCAGTCTAAGTAACTCCGGAAACACCATATATTTT; CDR3: CASSLSNSGNTIYF
D: NA; V: TRBV5-1; size: NA; J: TRBJ1-2; DNA: TGCGCCAGCATGGCCGGAGAGGGTTGGTATGGCTACACCTTC; CDR3: CASMAGEGWYGYTF
D: NA; V: TRBV5-1; size: NA; J: TRBJ1-2; DNA: TGCGCCAGCAGCTTGGACGGACAGCCTGAACAAGCCCGCACCTTC; CDR3: CASSLDGQPEQARTF
D: NA; V: TRBV4-1; size: NA; J: TRBJ2-7; DNA: TGCGCCAGCAGCAATAGCGGCTCCTACGAGCAGTACTTC; CDR3: CASSNSGSYEQYF
D: TRBD2; V: TRBV5-1; size: NA; J: TRBJ2-7; DNA: TGCGCCAGCAGCTTGGGTAATAGCGGGACGCCTGACGAGCAGTACTTC; CDR3: CASSLGNSGTPDEQYF
D: NA; V: TRBV28; size: NA; J: TRBJ2-1; DNA: TGTGCCAGCAATGAGCGGTCCTACTACAATGAGCAGTTCTTC; CDR3: CASNERSYYNEQFF
D: NA; V: TRBV19; size: NA; J: TRBJ1-2; DNA: TGTGCCAGTAGTCTCCAGGTTACAGGGCGAGGCTACACCTTC; CDR3: CASSLQVTGRGYTF
D: TRBD1; V: TRBV30; size: NA; J: TRBJ2-1; DNA: TGTGCCTGGAGTCTGGGACAGATCAATGAGCAGTTCTTC; CDR3: CAWSLGQINEQFF
D: NA; V: TRBV11-2; size: NA; J: TRBJ2-5; DNA: TGTGCCAGCAGCCCAGGGAGCAGTACCAAGACCCAGTACTTC; CDR3: CASSPGSSTKTQYF
D: TRBD1; V: TRBV2; size: once; J: TRBJ2-2; DNA: TGTGCCAGCAGTGGACAGGGTAACACCGGGGAGCTGTTTTTT; CDR3: CASSGQGNTGELFF
D: TRBD2; V: TRBV5-4; size: NA; J: TRBJ2-5; DNA: TGCAGAGGGACTAGCGGGAGTGAGACCCAGTACTTC; CDR3: CRGTSGSETQYF
D: TRBD1; V: TRBV19; size: NA; J: TRBJ2-5; DNA: TGTGCCAGTAGTTCCAGGGGGCCACAGGAGACCCAGTACTTC; CDR3: CASSSRGPQETQYF
D: NA; V: TRBV4-1; size: NA; J: TRBJ2-3; DNA: TGCGCCAGCAGCCAAACAGGTACCAAAGGAGATACGCAGTATTTT; CDR3: CASSQTGTKGDTQYF
D: TRBD1; V: TRBV5-6; size: NA; J: TRBJ1-1; DNA: TGTGCCAGCAGCCCGGCCGACAGGGCGAACACTGAAGCTTTCTTT; CDR3: CASSPADRANTEAFF
D: NA; V: TRBV4-1; size: NA; J: TRBJ1-2; DNA: TGCGCCAGCAGCCAAGATGGGGACTATGGCTACACCTTC; CDR3: CASSQDGDYGYTF
D: TRBD1; V: TRBV5-1; size: NA; J: TRBJ2-7; DNA: TGCGCCAGCAGCGAACAGGGGGCGGTCTACGAGCAGTACTTC; CDR3: CASSEQGAVYEQYF
D: TRBD1; V: TRBV13; size: NA; J: TRBJ1-2; DNA: TGTGCCAGCAGCTTAGAAGCCCGACAGGGGGCGAACTATGGCTACACCTTC; CDR3: CASSLEARQGANYGYTF
D: NA; V: TRBV28; size: few; J: TRBJ1-1; DNA: TGTGCCAGCAGTCCTCGGAACACTGAAGCTTTCTTT; CDR3: CASSPRNTEAFF
D: NA; V: TRBV7-9; size: NA; J: TRBJ2-4; DNA: TGTGCCAGCAGCTTAGTACTAGCACACCAGAACATTCAGTACTTC; CDR3: CASSLVLAHQNIQYF
D: NA; V: TRBV19; size: many; J: TRBJ1-5; DNA: TGTGCCAGTAGTGTCCGAACCAATCAGCCCCAGCATTTT; CDR3: CASSVRTNQPQHF
D: NA; V: TRBV19; size: once; J: TRBJ1-2; DNA: TGTGCCAGTAGTTATAACTTTGGGGGTAACTATGGCTACACCTTC; CDR3: CASSYNFGGNYGYTF
D: TRBD1; V: TRBV5-6; size: NA; J: TRBJ1-2; DNA: TGTGCCAGCAGCGCCGGGACAGGGGACGGCTACACCTTC; CDR3: CASSAGTGDGYTF
D: TRBD1; V: TRBV30; size: once; J: TRBJ1-2; DNA: TGTGCCTGGAGTGCGACAGGGAACTATGGCTACACCTTC; CDR3: CAWSATGNYGYTF
D: TRBD2; V: TRBV5-6; size: once; J: TRBJ2-1; DNA: TGTGCCAGCAGCTTGGGACTAGCGGGAGTTTGGCATGAGCAGTTCTTC; CDR3: CASSLGLAGVWHEQFF
D: NA; V: TRBV29-1; size: NA; J: TRBJ2-1; DNA: TGCAGCGTTGGGCAGGGAATCCACAATGAGCAGTTCTTC; CDR3: CSVGQGIHNEQFF
D: NA; V: TRBV6-5; size: NA; J: TRBJ1-2; DNA: TGTGCCAGCAGTTACGCCACCTTGGGGGAGGAGGGCTACACCTTC; CDR3: CASSYATLGEEGYTF